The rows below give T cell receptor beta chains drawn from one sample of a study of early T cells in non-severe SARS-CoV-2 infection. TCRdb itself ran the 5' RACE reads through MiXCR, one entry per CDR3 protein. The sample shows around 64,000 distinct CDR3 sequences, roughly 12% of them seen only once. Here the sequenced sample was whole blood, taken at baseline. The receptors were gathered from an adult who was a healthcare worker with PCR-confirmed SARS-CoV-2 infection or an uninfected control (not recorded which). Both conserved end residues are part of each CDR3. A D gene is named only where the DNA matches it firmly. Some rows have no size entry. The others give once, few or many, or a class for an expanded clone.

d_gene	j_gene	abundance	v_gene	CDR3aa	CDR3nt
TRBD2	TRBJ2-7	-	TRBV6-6	CASSYGAGGYEQYF	TGTGCCAGCAGTTATGGAGCGGGAGGGTACGAGCAGTACTTC
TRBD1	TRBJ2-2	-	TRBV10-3	CAIRGTGTSIGELFF	TGTGCCATCAGGGGGACAGGGACTTCCATCGGGGAGCTGTTTTTT
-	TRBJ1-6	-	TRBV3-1	CASSQALRNSPLHF	TGTGCCAGCAGCCAGGCCCTTCGTAATTCACCCCTCCACTTT
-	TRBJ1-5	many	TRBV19	CASSYSNQPQHF	TGTGCCAGTAGCTATAGCAATCAGCCCCAGCATTTT
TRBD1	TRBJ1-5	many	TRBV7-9	CASSSTGGSQPQHF	TGTGCCAGCAGCAGTACAGGGGGAAGTCAGCCCCAGCATTTT
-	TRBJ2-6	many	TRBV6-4	CASSESSGANVLTF	TGTGCCAGCAGTGAGAGCTCTGGGGCCAACGTCCTGACTTTC
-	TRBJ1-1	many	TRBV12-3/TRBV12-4	CASSLRGDTEAFF	TGTGCCAGCAGTTTAAGGGGGGACACTGAAGCTTTCTTT
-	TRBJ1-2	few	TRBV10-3	CAISEQLNQALYGYTF	TGTGCCATCAGTGAGCAGTTAAACCAGGCCCTTTATGGCTACACCTTC
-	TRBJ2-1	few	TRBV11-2	CASSPRSGPSYNEQFF	TGTGCCAGCAGCCCCCGAAGCGGGCCTTCCTACAATGAGCAGTTCTTC
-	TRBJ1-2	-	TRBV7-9	CASSWGRLNYGYTF	TGTGCCAGCAGCTGGGGACGGCTTAACTATGGCTACACCTTC
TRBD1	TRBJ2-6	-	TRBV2	CASKGTGDSGANVLTF	TGTGCCAGCAAGGGGACAGGGGACTCTGGGGCCAACGTCCTGACTTTC
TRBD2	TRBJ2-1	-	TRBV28	CASSGTRFPNEQFF	TGTGCCAGCAGCGGGACTAGGTTCCCCAATGAGCAGTTCTTC
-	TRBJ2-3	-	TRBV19	CASKVTGGGDTQYF	TGTGCCAGTAAGGTAACGGGGGGCGGAGATACGCAGTATTTT
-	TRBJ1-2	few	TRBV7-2	CASSPVGRGYTF	TGTGCCAGCAGCCCCGTAGGAAGGGGCTACACCTTC
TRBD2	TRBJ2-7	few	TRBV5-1	CASSGGLAGAPYEQYF	TGCGCCAGCAGCGGGGGACTAGCGGGGGCGCCGTACGAGCAGTACTTC
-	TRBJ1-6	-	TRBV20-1	CSARFGGENSPPHF	TGCAGTGCTCGATTCGGGGGTGAAAATTCACCCCCCCACTTT
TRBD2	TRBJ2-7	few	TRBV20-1	CSAPTSGSLTYEQYF	TGCAGTGCTCCGACTAGCGGGAGTCTAACCTACGAGCAGTACTTC
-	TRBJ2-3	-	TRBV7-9	CASSRAGRGQYF	TGTGCCAGCAGCCGGGCCGGACGGGGGCAGTATTTT
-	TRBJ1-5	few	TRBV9	CASSVAGTQPQHF	TGTGCCAGCAGCGTAGCTGGGACTCAGCCCCAGCATTTT
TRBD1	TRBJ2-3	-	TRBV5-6	CASSFVDRGIPDTQYF	TGTGCCAGCAGCTTCGTCGACAGGGGTATTCCAGATACGCAGTATTTT
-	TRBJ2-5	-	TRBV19	CASNLGPGHQETQYF	TGTGCCAGTAATCTCGGGCCGGGACACCAAGAGACCCAGTACTTC
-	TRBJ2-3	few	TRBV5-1	CASRDGADTQYF	TGCGCCAGCCGGGACGGAGCAGATACGCAGTATTTT